The text below deals with one TCR beta chain. Its antigen remains unidentified. This entry is derived from a study of cytomegalovirus exposure and HLA in healthy donors. Donors counted as nominally healthy when sampled, yet unrecorded immune exposures were likely. The PCR employed 60 Vbeta primers together with 13 Jbeta primers. The method was immunoSEQ multiplex PCR; TCRdb's version includes in-frame clones alone and lacks a portion of them. The profile covers over 70,000 clones, with about 80% appearing a single time and around a quarter taken by the ten largest. CDR1 SNHLY and CDR2 FYNNEI come from the germline V gene. Trimming removed 2 bases at V and 5 bases at J, with 9 bases between. This CDR3 comprises 13 residues. General study results and limits: Cytomegalovirus status, reportedly, was diagnosed with high specificity and sensitivity by the classifier. Follow-up analysis found HLA locus-dependent TCR association rates, highest for DRB1 and lowest for HLA-C.

Sequencing input: PBMCs. This receptor was identified in a woman in her fifties or sixties in good health and CMV-seropositive. The chain joins TRBV2 to TRBJ2-5, with a weak D call TRBD2 (6 bases). The CDR3 protein is CASSEREKETQYF. The CDR3 DNA reads TGTGCCAGCAGTGAACGGGAGAAGGAGACCCAGTACTTC.